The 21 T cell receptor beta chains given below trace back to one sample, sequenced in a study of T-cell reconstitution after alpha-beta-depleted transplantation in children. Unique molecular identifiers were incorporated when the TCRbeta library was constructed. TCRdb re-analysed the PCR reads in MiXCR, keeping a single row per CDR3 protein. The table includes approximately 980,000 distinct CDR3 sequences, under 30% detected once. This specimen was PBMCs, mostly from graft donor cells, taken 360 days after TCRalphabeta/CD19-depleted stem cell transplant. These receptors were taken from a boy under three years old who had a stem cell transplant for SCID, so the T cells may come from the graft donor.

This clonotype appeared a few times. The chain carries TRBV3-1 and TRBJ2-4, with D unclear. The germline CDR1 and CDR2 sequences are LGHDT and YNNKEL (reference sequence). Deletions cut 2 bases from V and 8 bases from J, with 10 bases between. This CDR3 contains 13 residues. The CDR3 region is CASSQIPDHIQYF. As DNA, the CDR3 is TGTGCCAGCAGCCAAATCCCCGACCACATTCAGTACTTC. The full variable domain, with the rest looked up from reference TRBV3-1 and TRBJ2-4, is DTAVSQTPKYLVTQMGNDKSIKCEQNLGHDTMYWYKQDSKKFLKIMFSYNNKELIINETVPNRFSPKSPDKAHLNLHINSLELGDSAVYFCASSQIPDHIQYFGAGTRLSVL.

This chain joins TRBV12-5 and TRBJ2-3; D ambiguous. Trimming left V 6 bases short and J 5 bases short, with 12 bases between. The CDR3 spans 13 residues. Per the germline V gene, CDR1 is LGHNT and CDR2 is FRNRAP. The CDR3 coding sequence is TGTGCTAGTGGCCTTTCCGCGCGAGATACGCAGTATTTT. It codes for CASGLSARDTQYF.

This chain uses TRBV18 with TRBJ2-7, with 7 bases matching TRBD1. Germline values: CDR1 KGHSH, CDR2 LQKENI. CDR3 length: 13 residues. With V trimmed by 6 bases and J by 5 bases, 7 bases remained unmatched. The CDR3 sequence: CASSLTGVDEQYF. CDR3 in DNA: TGTGCCAGCTCTCTTACAGGGGTCGACGAGCAGTACTTC.

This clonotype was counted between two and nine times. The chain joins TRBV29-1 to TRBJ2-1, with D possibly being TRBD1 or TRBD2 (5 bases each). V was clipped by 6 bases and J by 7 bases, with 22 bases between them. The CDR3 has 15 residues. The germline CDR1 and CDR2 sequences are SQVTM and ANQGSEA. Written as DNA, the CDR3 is TGCAGCGTAGCGGCTTGGGGGTCCGCTGGGAATGAGCAGTTCTTC. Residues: CSVAAWGSAGNEQFF.

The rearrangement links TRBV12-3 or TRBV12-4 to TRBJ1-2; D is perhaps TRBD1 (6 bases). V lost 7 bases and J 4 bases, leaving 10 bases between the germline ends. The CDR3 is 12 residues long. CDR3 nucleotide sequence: TGTGCCAGCAAGGGGGACTCCTATGGCTACACCTTC. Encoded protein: CASKGDSYGYTF.

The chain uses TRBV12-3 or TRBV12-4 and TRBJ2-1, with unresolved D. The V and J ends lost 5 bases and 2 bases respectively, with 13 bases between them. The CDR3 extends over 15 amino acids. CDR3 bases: TGTGCCAGCAGTCAGATTGGGCCTACCTACAATGAGCAGTTCTTC. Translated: CASSQIGPTYNEQFF.

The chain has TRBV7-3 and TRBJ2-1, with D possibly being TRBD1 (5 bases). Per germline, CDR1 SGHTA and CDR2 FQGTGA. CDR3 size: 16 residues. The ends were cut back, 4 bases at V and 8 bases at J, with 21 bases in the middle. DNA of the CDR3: TGTGCCAGCAGCTCTAATGCAGTCCTGGGGCGGCATGAGCAGTTCTTC. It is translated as CASSSNAVLGRHEQFF.

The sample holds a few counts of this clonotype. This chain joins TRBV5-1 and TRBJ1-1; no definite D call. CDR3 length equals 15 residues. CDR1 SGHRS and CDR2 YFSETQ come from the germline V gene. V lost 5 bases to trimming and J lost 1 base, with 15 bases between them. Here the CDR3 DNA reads TGCGCCAGCAGACCCGACCCCTCGGGGAACACTGAAGCTTTCTTT. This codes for CASRPDPSGNTEAFF.

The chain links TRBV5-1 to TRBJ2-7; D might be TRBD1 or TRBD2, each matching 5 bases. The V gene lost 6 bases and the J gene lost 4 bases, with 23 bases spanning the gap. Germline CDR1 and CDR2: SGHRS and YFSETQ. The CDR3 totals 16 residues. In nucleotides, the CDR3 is TGCGCCAGCACCCAAGGGGAGACGGAGCTTTATTACGAGCAGTACTTC. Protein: CASTQGETELYYEQYF.

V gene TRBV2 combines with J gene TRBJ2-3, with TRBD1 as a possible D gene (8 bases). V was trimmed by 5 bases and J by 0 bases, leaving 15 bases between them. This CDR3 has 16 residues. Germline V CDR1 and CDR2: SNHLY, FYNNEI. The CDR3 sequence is CASSYRGTTSTDTQYF. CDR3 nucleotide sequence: TGTGCCAGCAGTTACAGGGGGACTACCAGCACAGATACGCAGTATTTT.

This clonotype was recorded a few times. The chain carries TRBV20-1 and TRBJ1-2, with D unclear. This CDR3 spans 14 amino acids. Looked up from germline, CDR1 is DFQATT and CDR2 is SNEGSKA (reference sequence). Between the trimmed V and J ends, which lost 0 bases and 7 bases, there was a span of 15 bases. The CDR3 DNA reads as TGCAGTGCTAGAGAGAACGGAGAGGCGGGTGGCTACACCTTC. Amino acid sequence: CSARENGEAGGYTF.

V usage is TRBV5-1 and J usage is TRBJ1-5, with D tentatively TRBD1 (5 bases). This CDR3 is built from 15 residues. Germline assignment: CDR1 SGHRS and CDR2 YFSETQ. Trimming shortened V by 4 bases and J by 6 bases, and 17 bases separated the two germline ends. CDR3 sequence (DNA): TGCGCCAGCAGCCTCTATGATCCCGGGACTCAGCCCCAGCATTTT. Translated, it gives CASSLYDPGTQPQHF.

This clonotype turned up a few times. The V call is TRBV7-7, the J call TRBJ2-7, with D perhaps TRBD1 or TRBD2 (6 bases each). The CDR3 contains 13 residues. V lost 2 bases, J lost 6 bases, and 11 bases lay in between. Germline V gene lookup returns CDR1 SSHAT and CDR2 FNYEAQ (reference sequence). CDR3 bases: TGTGCCAGCAGCTTAAATGGGGGGCGCGAGCAGTACTTC. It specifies CASSLNGGREQYF.

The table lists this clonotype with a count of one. The DNA for the CDR3 is TGTGCCAGCAGTGATCTCCGCTTTGGCTACACCTTC. Protein: CASSDLRFGYTF. The V call is TRBV25-1, the J call TRBJ1-2, with D hard to call. Trimming left V 3 bases short and J 7 bases short, with 9 bases between. This CDR3 has 12 residues. The germline CDR1 and CDR2 sequences are MGHDK and SYGVNS.

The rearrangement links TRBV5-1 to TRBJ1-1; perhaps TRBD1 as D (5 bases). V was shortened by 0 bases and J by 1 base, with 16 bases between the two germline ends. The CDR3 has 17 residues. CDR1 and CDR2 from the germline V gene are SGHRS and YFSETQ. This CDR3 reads CASSLALIGGRNTEAFF. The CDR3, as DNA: TGCGCCAGCAGCTTGGCCTTAATCGGGGGACGGAACACTGAAGCTTTCTTT.

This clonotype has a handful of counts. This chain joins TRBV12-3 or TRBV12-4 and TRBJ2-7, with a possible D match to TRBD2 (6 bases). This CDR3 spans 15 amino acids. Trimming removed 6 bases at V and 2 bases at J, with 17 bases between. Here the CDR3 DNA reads TGTGCCAGCAGCCCCAGGCGGGGCGTTCCCTACGAGCAGTACTTC. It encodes CASSPRRGVPYEQYF.

The CDR3 DNA reads TGTGCCAGCAGTTTCGTAGTTACAACCCCAGAGGGGCAGTTCTTC. Translated: CASSFVVTTPEGQFF. V usage is TRBV12-3 or TRBV12-4 and J usage is TRBJ2-1; tentative D call: TRBD2 (5 bases). V was pared by 3 bases and J by 12 bases, with 21 bases between. The CDR3 loop spans 15 amino acids.

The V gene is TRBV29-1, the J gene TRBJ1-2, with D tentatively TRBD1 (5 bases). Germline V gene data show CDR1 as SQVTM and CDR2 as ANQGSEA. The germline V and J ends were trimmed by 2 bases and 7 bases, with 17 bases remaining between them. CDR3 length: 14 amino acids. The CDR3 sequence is CSVEIGDGFFGYTF. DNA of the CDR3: TGCAGCGTTGAAATCGGGGACGGATTTTTTGGCTACACCTTC.

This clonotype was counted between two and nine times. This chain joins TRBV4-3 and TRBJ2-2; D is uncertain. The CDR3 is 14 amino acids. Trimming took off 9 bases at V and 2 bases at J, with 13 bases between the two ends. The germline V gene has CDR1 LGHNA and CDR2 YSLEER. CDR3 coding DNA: TGCGCCAGTGGACGGATTGTAAACACCGGGGAGCTGTTTTTT. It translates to CASGRIVNTGELFF.

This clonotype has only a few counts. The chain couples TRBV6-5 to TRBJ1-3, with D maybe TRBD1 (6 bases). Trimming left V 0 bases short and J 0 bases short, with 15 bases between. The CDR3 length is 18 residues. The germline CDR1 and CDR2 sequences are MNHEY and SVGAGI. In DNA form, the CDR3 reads TGTGCCAGCAGTTACTCCCACGCCGAGGGGGTCTCTGGAAACACCATATATTTT. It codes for CASSYSHAEGVSGNTIYF.

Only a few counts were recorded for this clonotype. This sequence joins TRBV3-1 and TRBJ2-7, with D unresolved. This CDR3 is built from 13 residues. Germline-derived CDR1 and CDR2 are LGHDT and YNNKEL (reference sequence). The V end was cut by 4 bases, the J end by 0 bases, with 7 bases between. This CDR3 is CASSPSFSYEQYF. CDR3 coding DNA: TGTGCCAGCAGCCCTTCCTTCTCCTACGAGCAGTACTTC.